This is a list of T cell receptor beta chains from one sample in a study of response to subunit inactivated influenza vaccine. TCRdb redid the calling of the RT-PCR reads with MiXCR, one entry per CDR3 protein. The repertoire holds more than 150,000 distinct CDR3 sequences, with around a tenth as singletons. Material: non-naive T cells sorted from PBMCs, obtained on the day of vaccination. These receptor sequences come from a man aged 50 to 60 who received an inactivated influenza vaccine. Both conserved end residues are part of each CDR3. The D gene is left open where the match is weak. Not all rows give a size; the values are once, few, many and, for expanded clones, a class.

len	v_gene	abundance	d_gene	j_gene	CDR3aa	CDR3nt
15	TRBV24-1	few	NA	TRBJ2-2	CATSYPGTDTGELFF	TGTGCCACCAGTTATCCCGGGACCGACACCGGGGAGCTGTTTTTT
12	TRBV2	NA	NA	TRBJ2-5	CASKYRQETQYF	TGTGCCAGCAAGTACCGTCAAGAGACCCAGTACTTC
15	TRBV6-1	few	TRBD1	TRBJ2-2	CASSVRGPHTGELFF	TGTGCCAGCAGTGTCAGGGGGCCTCACACCGGGGAGCTGTTTTTT
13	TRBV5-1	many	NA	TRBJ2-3	CASSEPSTDTQYF	TGCGCCAGCAGCGAGCCTAGCACAGATACGCAGTATTTT
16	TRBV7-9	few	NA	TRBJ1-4	CASIPGGTTTNEKLFF	TGTGCCAGCATTCCGGGCGGAACTACAACTAATGAAAAACTGTTTTTT
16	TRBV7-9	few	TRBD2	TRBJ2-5	CASSEGTSGPSETQYF	TGTGCCAGCAGCGAGGGGACTAGCGGCCCCTCAGAGACCCAGTACTTC
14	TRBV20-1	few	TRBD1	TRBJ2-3	CSAIEQGRADTQYF	TGCAGTGCTATAGAACAGGGGAGAGCAGATACGCAGTATTTT
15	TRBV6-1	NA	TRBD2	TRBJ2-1	CASREAGGQYNEQFF	TGTGCCAGCAGAGAAGCGGGGGGGCAGTACAATGAGCAGTTCTTC
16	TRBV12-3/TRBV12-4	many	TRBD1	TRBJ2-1	CASSRTGGGINNEQFF	TGTGCCAGCAGCCGGACAGGGGGCGGGATTAACAATGAGCAGTTCTTC
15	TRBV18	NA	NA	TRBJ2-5	CASSPQQGVGKTQYF	TGTGCCAGCTCACCACAACAGGGAGTTGGAAAGACCCAGTACTTC
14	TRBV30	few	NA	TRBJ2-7	CAWTNRVRSYEQYF	TGTGCCTGGACAAACAGGGTCCGATCGTACGAGCAGTACTTC
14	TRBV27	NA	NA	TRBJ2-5	CASSPRGEWETQYF	TGTGCCAGCAGCCCGCGGGGTGAATGGGAGACCCAGTACTTC
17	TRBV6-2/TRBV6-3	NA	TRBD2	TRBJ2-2	CASSYSPSGVVTGELFF	TGTGCCAGCAGTTACTCTCCTAGCGGGGTCGTAACCGGGGAGCTGTTTTTT
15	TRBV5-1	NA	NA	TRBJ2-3	CASSLESLELHTQYF	TGCGCCAGCAGCTTGGAATCTCTCGAGCTCCATACGCAGTATTTT
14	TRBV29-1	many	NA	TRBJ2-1	CSSLKGDLMNEQFF	TGCAGCTCCTTGAAGGGCGATCTAATGAATGAGCAGTTCTTC
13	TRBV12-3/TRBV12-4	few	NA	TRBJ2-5	CASSWGSKETQYF	TGTGCCAGCAGTTGGGGCAGTAAAGAGACCCAGTACTTC
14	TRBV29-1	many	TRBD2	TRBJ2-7	CSVFVNRGDYEQYF	TGCAGCGTTTTCGTGAACCGGGGGGACTACGAGCAGTACTTC
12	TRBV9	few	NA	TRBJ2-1	CASSVVGDEQFF	TGTGCCAGCAGCGTAGTGGGTGATGAGCAGTTCTTC
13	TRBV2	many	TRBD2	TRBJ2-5	CASSRLAGETQYF	TGTGCCAGCAGTCGACTAGCAGGGGAGACCCAGTACTTC
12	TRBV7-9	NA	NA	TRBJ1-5	CASSLKNQPQHF	TGTGCCAGCAGCTTAAAGAATCAGCCCCAGCATTTT
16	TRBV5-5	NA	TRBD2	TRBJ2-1	CASSLGTSGMGNEQFF	TGTGCCAGCAGCTTGGGGACTAGCGGGATGGGGAATGAGCAGTTCTTC
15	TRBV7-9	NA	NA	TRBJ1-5	CASSSDGGYYQPQHF	TGTGCCAGCAGCTCCGACGGGGGTTACTATCAGCCCCAGCATTTT
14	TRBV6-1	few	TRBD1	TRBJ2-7	CASSQGASSYEQYF	TGTGCCAGCAGTCAGGGGGCCAGCTCCTACGAGCAGTACTTC
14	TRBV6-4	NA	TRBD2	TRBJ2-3	CASSTDMWGGTQYF	TGTGCCAGCAGTACCGACATGTGGGGAGGGACGCAGTATTTT
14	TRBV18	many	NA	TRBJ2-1	CASSYTGSYNEQFF	TGTGCCAGCTCATATACAGGCTCCTACAATGAGCAGTTCTTC
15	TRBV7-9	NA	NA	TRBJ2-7	CASGGGWGIEDEQYF	TGTGCCAGCGGTGGGGGGTGGGGGATTGAGGACGAGCAGTACTTC
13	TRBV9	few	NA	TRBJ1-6	CASSSGGSSPLHF	TGTGCCAGCAGCTCCGGGGGCTCTTCACCCCTCCACTTT
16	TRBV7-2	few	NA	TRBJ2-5	CASSPTRSRYQETQYF	TGTGCCAGCAGCCCGACCAGGTCGCGCTACCAAGAGACCCAGTACTTC
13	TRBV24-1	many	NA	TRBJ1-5	CATSDLQGGIQHF	TGTGCCACCAGTGATTTGCAAGGGGGGATCCAGCATTTT
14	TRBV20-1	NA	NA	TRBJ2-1	CSAGPLNFHNEQFF	TGCAGTGCCGGACCGCTTAATTTTCACAATGAGCAGTTCTTC
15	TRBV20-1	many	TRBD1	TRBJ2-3	CSADARDRSTDTQYF	TGCAGTGCTGACGCCAGGGACAGGAGCACAGATACGCAGTATTTT
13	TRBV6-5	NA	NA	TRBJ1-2	CASSYATGYGYTF	TGTGCCAGCAGTTACGCGACAGGCTATGGCTACACCTTC
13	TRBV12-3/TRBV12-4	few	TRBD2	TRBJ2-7	CASTSGGAGEQYF	TGTGCCAGCACCTCGGGGGGGGCCGGAGAGCAGTACTTC
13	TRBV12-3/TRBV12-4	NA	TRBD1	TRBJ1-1	CASSLGQVLSAFF	TGTGCCAGCAGCTTAGGACAGGTCCTGTCAGCTTTCTTT
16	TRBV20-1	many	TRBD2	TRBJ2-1	CSARDRILAGVSEQFF	TGCAGTGCTAGAGATCGGATACTAGCGGGAGTCTCTGAGCAGTTCTTC
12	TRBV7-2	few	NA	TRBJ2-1	CASSSFGNEQFF	TGTGCCAGCAGCTCCTTTGGCAATGAGCAGTTCTTC
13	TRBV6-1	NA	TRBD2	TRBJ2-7	CASNGGGAYEQYF	TGTGCCAGCAACGGGGGAGGGGCCTACGAGCAGTACTTC
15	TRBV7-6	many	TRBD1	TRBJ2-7	CASSFMGQGPNEQYF	TGTGCCAGCAGCTTTATGGGACAGGGCCCCAACGAGCAGTACTTC
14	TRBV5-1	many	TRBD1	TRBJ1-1	CASSKWDRVTEAFF	TGCGCCAGCAGCAAATGGGACAGGGTAACTGAAGCTTTCTTT
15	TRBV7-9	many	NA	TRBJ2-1	CASSLGAGPGGEQFF	TGTGCCAGCAGCTTGGGGGCGGGCCCGGGGGGTGAGCAGTTCTTC
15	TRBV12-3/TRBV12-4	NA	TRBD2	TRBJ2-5	CASSLLAGVPETQYF	TGTGCCAGCAGTCTCCTAGCGGGAGTACCAGAGACCCAGTACTTC
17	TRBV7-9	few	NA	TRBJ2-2	CASSSNDGFTGTGELFF	TGTGCCAGCAGCTCAAACGACGGGTTCACTGGGACCGGGGAGCTGTTTTTT
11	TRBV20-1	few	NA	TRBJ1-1	CSAREGAEAFF	TGCAGTGCTAGAGAGGGTGCTGAAGCTTTCTTT
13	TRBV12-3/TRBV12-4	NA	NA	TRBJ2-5	CASSFRQGETQYF	TGTGCCAGCAGTTTCCGCCAGGGGGAGACCCAGTACTTC
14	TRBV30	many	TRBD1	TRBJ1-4	CAWQIRGASEKLFF	TGTGCCTGGCAGATCAGGGGGGCGAGTGAAAAACTGTTTTTT
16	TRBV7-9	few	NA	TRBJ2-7	CASSLGAGLGSGEQYF	TGTGCCAGCAGCTTAGGGGCAGGTTTGGGATCCGGCGAGCAGTACTTC